This is a list of T cell receptor beta chains from one sample in a study of shared clonotypes between healthy human individuals. The data were produced by immunoSEQ multiplex PCR, yet TCRdb's version contains in-frame clones alone and is incomplete. Of about 2.4 million clones in the sample, over 85% were seen once. Sequenced material: naive CD4+ T cells from PBMCs. The receptors were sampled from a man between 18 and 35 years old in good health. Some clones in this sample may be carry-over from other donors' samples. Each CDR3 is given with its conserved first and last residue. A D gene is named only where the DNA matches it firmly. Clone size is given for some rows only: seen once, a few or many times, or a class if the clone is expanded.

TRBJ2-7	-	TRBD2	TRBV10-3	TGTGCCATCAGTGGGGGCGGGCTAGCGGGAGGATTTACGCCGCAGTACTTC	CAISGGGLAGGFTPQYF
TRBJ1-2	-	-	TRBV27	TGTGCCAGCAGTCTCTTACCGGGGCGCCCGGAGTCGTATGGCTACACCTTC	CASSLLPGRPESYGYTF
TRBJ2-4	-	TRBD1	TRBV29-1	TGCAGCGTCGATGGACAGGGTGAGGACATTCAGTACTTC	CSVDGQGEDIQYF
TRBJ1-2	-	TRBD1	TRBV11-2	TGTGCCAGCAGCTCCTATAGGATAAAGAAGACAGGGACTATCTATGGCTACACCTTC	CASSSYRIKKTGTIYGYTF
TRBJ2-7	-	TRBD2	TRBV19	TGTGCCAGTAGCCCTTTTCGAGAGGCTAGCGGGAACTACGAGCAGTACTTC	CASSPFREASGNYEQYF
TRBJ1-4	-	-	TRBV19	TGTGCCAGTAGTTCCCGACAGACTGAAAAACTGTTTTTT	CASSSRQTEKLFF
TRBJ2-5	-	TRBD1	TRBV5-1	TGCGCCAGCAGCTTTACAGGGGGCGGAGGAGAGACCCAGTACTTC	CASSFTGGGGETQYF
TRBJ2-7	-	TRBD1	TRBV9	TGTGCCAGCAGCCCGGGACAGGGGGCGAAATCCTACGAGCAGTACTTC	CASSPGQGAKSYEQYF
TRBJ1-1	-	-	TRBV5-6	TGTGCCAGCAGCTTTCCCTCCCCCGGGGGCACTGAAGCTTTCTTT	CASSFPSPGGTEAFF
TRBJ2-2	-	-	TRBV5-1	TGCGCCAGCAGCTTGGATGCTAGCCCGACGTCCGGGGAGCTGTTTTTT	CASSLDASPTSGELFF
TRBJ1-2	-	-	TRBV2	TGTGCCAGCAGGATGGACAGTAACTATGGCTACACCTTC	CASRMDSNYGYTF
TRBJ2-3	-	-	TRBV5-1	TGCGCCAGCAGCTTGGCTCAGGGGGGAACGCAGTATTTT	CASSLAQGGTQYF
TRBJ2-1	-	TRBD2	TRBV14	TGTGCCAGCAGCCAGGGGCCAGGACTAGATCGCAATGAGCAGTTCTTC	CASSQGPGLDRNEQFF
TRBJ2-3	-	-	TRBV6-6	TGTGCCAGCAGTCTGGGGACGGGGCCTGTAACAGATACGCAGTATTTT	CASSLGTGPVTDTQYF
TRBJ2-7	-	-	TRBV4-2	TGTGCCAGCAGCCAAGATCAAGGGGATAGATACGAGCAGTACTTC	CASSQDQGDRYEQYF
TRBJ2-7	-	-	TRBV15	TGTGCCACCAGCAGAGAGATGTCAGCAAAATCCTACGAGCAGTACTTC	CATSREMSAKSYEQYF
TRBJ2-2	-	TRBD1	TRBV18	TGTGCCAGCTCACCAATGACAGGGTCGAGCACCGGGGAGCTGTTTTTT	CASSPMTGSSTGELFF
TRBJ1-4	-	-	TRBV28	TGTGCCAGCGCAGGGTCTAATGAAAAACTGTTTTTT	CASAGSNEKLFF
TRBJ1-2	-	-	TRBV9	TGTGCCAGCAGCGTAGATGCAGGGCGGGATGGCTACACCTTC	CASSVDAGRDGYTF
TRBJ2-1	once	-	TRBV9	TGTGCCAGCAGCGTAGTTGTGAGTGGGTCCTACAATGAGCAGTTCTTC	CASSVVVSGSYNEQFF
TRBJ2-6	-	TRBD2	TRBV6-4	TGTGCCAGCAGTGACTCCCCGGGACTAGCCCCATTCTCTGGGGCCAACGTCCTGACTTTC	CASSDSPGLAPFSGANVLTF
TRBJ2-5	-	TRBD1	TRBV4-1	TGCGCCAGCAGCACACCCATGGGGACAGGGGCACAAGAGACCCAGTACTTC	CASSTPMGTGAQETQYF
TRBJ2-7	-	-	TRBV11-3	TGTGCCAGCAGCCCCGGCCCCTACGAGCAGTACTTC	CASSPGPYEQYF
TRBJ2-1	-	TRBD2	TRBV10-1	TGCGCCAGCAGTGAGTCCCCCGGGACTAGCGGGAGGGCCTGGTACAATGAGCAGTTCTTC	CASSESPGTSGRAWYNEQFF
TRBJ2-3	-	-	TRBV6-5	TGTGCCAGCAGGCTACAGGGAACAGATACGCAGTATTTT	CASRLQGTDTQYF
TRBJ2-1	-	-	TRBV18	TGTGCCAGCTCACCGGACGAGAAGGCCCCGGCCGTCTTC	CASSPDEKAPAVF
TRBJ2-5	once	TRBD2	TRBV29-1	TGCAGCGCCCTATGGGGGGGTGGAGAGACCCAGTACTTC	CSALWGGGETQYF
TRBJ2-7	-	-	TRBV5-1	TGCGCCAGCAGCTTGGCCGGGCCGGGAGAGTACGAGCAGTACTTC	CASSLAGPGEYEQYF
TRBJ1-2	once	-	TRBV2	TGTGCCAGCGTTCTTTTCCCGGGGGGTGAGGCTGGCTACACCTTC	CASVLFPGGEAGYTF
TRBJ1-1	-	-	TRBV5-1	TGCGCCAGCAGCTCCAATCAGTTGAACACTGAAGCTTTCTTT	CASSSNQLNTEAFF
TRBJ2-5	-	TRBD1	TRBV7-3	TGTGCCAGCAGCTTAACGGGGGACAGGGGGCGTGAGACCCAGTACTTC	CASSLTGDRGRETQYF
TRBJ1-1	-	TRBD1	TRBV13	TGTGCCAGCAGAGGGGCAGGGGGAAACACTGAAGCTTTCTTT	CASRGAGGNTEAFF
TRBJ1-2	-	-	TRBV6-1	TGTGCCAGCAGTGACGGCAAAGGGATACTCTATGGCTACACCTTC	CASSDGKGILYGYTF
TRBJ1-4	-	-	TRBV5-1	TGCGCCAGCAGCTTGTTGCAGTCGACTAATGAAAAACTGTTTTTT	CASSLLQSTNEKLFF
TRBJ2-5	-	-	TRBV7-2	TGTGCCAGCAGCATCCGGCGGCAGGAAGAGACCCAGTACTTC	CASSIRRQEETQYF
TRBJ2-1	-	-	TRBV28	TGTGCCAGCAGTTCCCCAGAGGGAGCAGCCTACAATGAGCAGTTCTTC	CASSSPEGAAYNEQFF
TRBJ1-1	-	TRBD1	TRBV5-1	TGCGCCAGCAGCGAGGGGTCAGGGGGCACTGAAGCTTTCTTT	CASSEGSGGTEAFF
TRBJ2-6	-	-	TRBV5-4	TGTGCCAGCAGCGCTCAAAACTCTGGGGCCAACGTCCTGACTTTC	CASSAQNSGANVLTF
TRBJ2-3	once	TRBD2	TRBV18	TGTGCCAGCTCCGCCGGGACTAGCGGCACAGATACGCAGTATTTT	CASSAGTSGTDTQYF
TRBJ1-1	once	-	TRBV28	TGTGCCAGCAGCTTGAGGTCCCCACCTGGCACTGAAGCTTTCTTT	CASSLRSPPGTEAFF
TRBJ1-1	-	-	TRBV6-6	TGTGCCAGCAGTTACATCTCGAACACTGAAGCTTTCTTT	CASSYISNTEAFF
TRBJ1-6	-	-	TRBV18	TGTGCCAGCTCCCCACCCCTCCACTTT	CASSPPLHF
TRBJ2-2	-	TRBD2	TRBV5-1	TGCGCCAGCAGCTTAGGCATAGCGGGAACGACCGGGGAGCTGTTTTTT	CASSLGIAGTTGELFF
TRBJ2-3	-	-	TRBV28	TGTGCCAGCAGTTTACAAGGGCTCAAGACCCAGTATTTT	CASSLQGLKTQYF
TRBJ2-3	-	TRBD2	TRBV7-2	TGTGCCAGCAGCTTATCTAGACTAGCGGGTATCACAGATACGCAGTATTTT	CASSLSRLAGITDTQYF
TRBJ2-2	-	-	TRBV5-1	TGCGCCAGCAGCCAGTTAAGGGACACCTACACCGGGGAGCTGTTTTTT	CASSQLRDTYTGELFF
TRBJ1-5	once	-	TRBV28	TGTGCCAGCAGTGGACGAAAAGCATCTAATCAGCCCCAGCATTTT	CASSGRKASNQPQHF
TRBJ2-1	-	-	TRBV7-9	TGTGCCAGCAGCTTTACTACGGAGGCGGAGCAGTTCTTC	CASSFTTEAEQFF
TRBJ1-2	once	TRBD1	TRBV28	TGTGCCAGCACCAACGCCGGGACAGGGAGCATCTATGGCTACACCTTC	CASTNAGTGSIYGYTF